These T cell receptor beta chains were read from a single sample in a study of T cell responses to AZD1222 COVID-19 vaccine. Some clones are missing from TCRdb's copy, which holds only in-frame ones; the method was immunoSEQ multiplex PCR. Of under 50,000 clones in the sample, approximately 88% are singletons; the top ten hold approximately 26%. The sequenced sample was peripheral blood, obtained 28 days after the second dose of the MenACWY control vaccine. These receptors were collected from an adult who received the MenACWY meningococcal vaccine as a control. Both conserved end residues are part of each CDR3. Each record gives: V gene, clone size, J gene, CDR3 protein. The listing skips clone size in some rows; elsewhere it reads once, few, many or a size class.

V gene: TRBV28; clone size: .; J gene: TRBJ2-3; CDR3 protein: CASSFAGGRGDTQYF
V gene: TRBV12-2; clone size: once; J gene: TRBJ2-3; CDR3 protein: CASRLAGGGTPADTQYF
V gene: TRBV6-4; clone size: .; J gene: TRBJ2-1; CDR3 protein: CASSVVQGSYNEQFF
V gene: TRBV29-1; clone size: once; J gene: TRBJ2-5; CDR3 protein: CSVLTSGKETQYF
V gene: TRBV11-2; clone size: .; J gene: TRBJ2-7; CDR3 protein: CASSLNLAGEYEQYF
V gene: TRBV19; clone size: .; J gene: TRBJ1-6; CDR3 protein: CASTLGQTNSPLHF
V gene: TRBV19; clone size: .; J gene: TRBJ2-7; CDR3 protein: CASSMGLAGPPYEQYF
V gene: TRBV30; clone size: .; J gene: TRBJ1-1; CDR3 protein: CAWSRHRPVNTEAFF
V gene: TRBV4-1; clone size: .; J gene: TRBJ2-5; CDR3 protein: CASSQAAVQETQYF
V gene: TRBV7-9; clone size: once; J gene: TRBJ1-2; CDR3 protein: CASSSEGWGNGYTF
V gene: TRBV11-2; clone size: .; J gene: TRBJ2-7; CDR3 protein: CASSYRTSYEQYF
V gene: TRBV5-4; clone size: .; J gene: TRBJ2-2; CDR3 protein: CASSSNTGELFF
V gene: TRBV7-9; clone size: once; J gene: TRBJ1-1; CDR3 protein: CASSLGQANTEAFF
V gene: TRBV11-3; clone size: .; J gene: TRBJ2-5; CDR3 protein: CASSYGGRETQYF
V gene: TRBV5-1; clone size: .; J gene: TRBJ2-5; CDR3 protein: CASSLQRGPQETQYF
V gene: TRBV5-6; clone size: .; J gene: TRBJ2-7; CDR3 protein: CASSLDSLEAYEQYF
V gene: TRBV4-2; clone size: .; J gene: TRBJ2-3; CDR3 protein: CASSQISGRASTDTQYF
V gene: TRBV18; clone size: once; J gene: TRBJ1-4; CDR3 protein: CASSRHATNEKLFF
V gene: TRBV9; clone size: .; J gene: TRBJ2-3; CDR3 protein: CASSLRAPTDTQYF
V gene: TRBV19; clone size: .; J gene: TRBJ2-3; CDR3 protein: CASSPRGQGRTDTQYF
V gene: TRBV5-4; clone size: .; J gene: TRBJ2-5; CDR3 protein: CASSLWRAQETQYF
V gene: TRBV7-9; clone size: .; J gene: TRBJ2-1; CDR3 protein: CASRPRGREQFF
V gene: TRBV3-1/TRBV3-2; clone size: .; J gene: TRBJ2-1; CDR3 protein: CASSRRGTSRNNEQFF
V gene: TRBV3-1/TRBV3-2; clone size: .; J gene: TRBJ2-7; CDR3 protein: CASSQAPGQRYEQYF
V gene: TRBV5-1; clone size: .; J gene: TRBJ2-1; CDR3 protein: CASSWGGLASSNEQFF
V gene: TRBV5-1; clone size: .; J gene: TRBJ1-5; CDR3 protein: CASSRVGGGQPQHF
V gene: TRBV2; clone size: once; J gene: TRBJ2-6; CDR3 protein: CASSEWAGANVLTF
V gene: TRBV20-1; clone size: .; J gene: TRBJ2-5; CDR3 protein: CSHPAGETQYF
V gene: TRBV14; clone size: .; J gene: TRBJ1-1; CDR3 protein: CASRLGTGSTEAFF
V gene: TRBV3-1/TRBV3-2; clone size: .; J gene: TRBJ1-1; CDR3 protein: CASSLLAQKAFF
V gene: TRBV2; clone size: .; J gene: TRBJ1-2; CDR3 protein: CASSGITGGGYTF